A single T cell receptor beta chain is shown here with its context. What it binds is not known. V was pared by 5 bases and J by 0 bases, with 13 bases between. Germline CDR1 is SGHVS and CDR2 is FQNEAQ. The CDR3 sequence is 15 residues long. The sample originates from a study of cytomegalovirus exposure and HLA in healthy donors. Study-wide findings and caveats: Many donors shared some public TCRs, even though most TCR sequences were rare.

TCRdb keeps only in-frame clones here, not all; method: immunoSEQ multiplex PCR. The table shows about 79,000 clones, with 80% to 95% occurring only once. The sequenced sample consisted of PBMCs. The chain links TRBV7-8 to TRBJ1-1, with D maybe TRBD1 (5 bases). This clonotype originated in a woman in her twenties or thirties in good health and CMV-seronegative. CDR3 in DNA: TGTGCCAGCAGCGTATGGGGCAGCCTGAACACTGAAGCTTTCTTT. It translates to CASSVWGSLNTEAFF.